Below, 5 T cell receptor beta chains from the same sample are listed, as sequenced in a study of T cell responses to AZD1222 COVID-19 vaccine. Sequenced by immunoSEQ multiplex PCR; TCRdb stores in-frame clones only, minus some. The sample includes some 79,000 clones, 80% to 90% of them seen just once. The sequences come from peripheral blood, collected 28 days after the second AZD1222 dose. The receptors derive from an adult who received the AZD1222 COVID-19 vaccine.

CDR3: CAWSFGLSNQPQHF. The DNA for the CDR3 is TGTGCCTGGAGTTTCGGACTCTCCAATCAGCCCCAGCATTTT. This chain connects TRBV30 to TRBJ1-5; D not certain. The CDR3 length is 14 residues. With 2 bases removed from V and 3 bases from J, the gap between germline ends came to 11 bases. Germline V lookup: CDR1 GTSNPN, CDR2 SVGIG (reference sequence).

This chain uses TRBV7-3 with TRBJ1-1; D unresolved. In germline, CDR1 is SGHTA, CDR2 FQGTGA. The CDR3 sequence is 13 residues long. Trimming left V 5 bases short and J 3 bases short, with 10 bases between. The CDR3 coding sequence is TGTGCCAGCAGCAGGGAGGCGGACACTGAAGCTTTCTTT. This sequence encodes CASSREADTEAFF.

The CDR3: CASSYSRRGGNTEAFF. The CDR3 DNA sequence: TGTGCCAGCAGTTACTCAAGGCGGGGAGGGAACACTGAAGCTTTCTTT. The genes are TRBV6-6 and TRBJ1-1; D remains ambiguous. This CDR3 has 16 residues. Trimming took 0 bases from V and 1 from J, leaving 12 bases between them. Germline CDR1 MNHNY, CDR2 SVGAGI (reference sequence).

The CDR3 bases are TGCAGCAGTGTAGCGGGGGGGCCGGGGAGAAATGAGCAGTTCTTC. It encodes CSSVAGGPGRNEQFF. This chain joins TRBV29-1 and TRBJ2-1, with 11 bases lining up with TRBD2. From germline, CDR1 is SQVTM and CDR2 ANQGSEA. V trimming: 8 bases; J trimming: 7 bases; junction bases outside the gene matches: 13. The CDR3 consists of 15 residues.

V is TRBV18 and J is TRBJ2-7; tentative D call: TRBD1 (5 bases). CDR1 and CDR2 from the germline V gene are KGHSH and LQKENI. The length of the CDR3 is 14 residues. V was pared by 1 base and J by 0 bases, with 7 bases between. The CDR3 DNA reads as TGTGCCAGCTCACCACAGGGGTACTCCTACGAGCAGTACTTC. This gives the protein CASSPQGYSYEQYF. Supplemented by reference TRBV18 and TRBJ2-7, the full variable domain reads NAGVMQNPRHLVRRRGQEARLRCSPMKGHSHVYWYRQLPEEGLKFMVYLQKENIIDESGMPKERFSAEFPKEGPSILRIQQVVRGDSAAYFCASSPQGYSYEQYFGPGTRLTVT.